This T cell receptor (beta chain) comes out of a study of spatial heterogeneity in lung cancer. Overall study context: Combinations of a unique TCR and a UMI were tallied in raw reads, and on average each appeared more than ten times.

Germline trimming cut 0 bases from V and 5 bases from J; bases unmatched to any gene: 4. Germline CDR1 DFQATT, CDR2 SNEGSKA (reference sequence). This CDR3 region has 14 residues. A distinct unique molecular identifier was carried by each TCR cDNA molecule. TCRdb fed the 5' RACE reads into MiXCR, producing one record per CDR3 protein. In the table there are about 85,000 distinct CDR3 sequences, under 25% of which are singletons. Time point denoted: sample taken at primary tumor resection. Extraction of whole RNA from tumor, nontumor lung or frozen PBMC preceded unsorted sequencing. The donors, 70 to 80 patients with untreated early-stage non-small cell lung cancer, provided the samples. Study observations and caveats: There were more appearances of ubiquitous expanded tumor TCRs in blood at resection than at follow-up.

The sample holds a few counts of this clonotype. Its antigen remains unidentified. The sequencing used PBMCs, collected at surgery. The chain is built from TRBV20-1 and TRBJ2-5; TRBD1 aligns across 9 bases. The clonotype originates from a male donor with early-stage non-small cell lung cancer. CDR3 protein: CSARDRTGAETQYF. DNA for the CDR3: TGCAGTGCTAGAGACCGGACAGGGGCGGAGACCCAGTACTTC.